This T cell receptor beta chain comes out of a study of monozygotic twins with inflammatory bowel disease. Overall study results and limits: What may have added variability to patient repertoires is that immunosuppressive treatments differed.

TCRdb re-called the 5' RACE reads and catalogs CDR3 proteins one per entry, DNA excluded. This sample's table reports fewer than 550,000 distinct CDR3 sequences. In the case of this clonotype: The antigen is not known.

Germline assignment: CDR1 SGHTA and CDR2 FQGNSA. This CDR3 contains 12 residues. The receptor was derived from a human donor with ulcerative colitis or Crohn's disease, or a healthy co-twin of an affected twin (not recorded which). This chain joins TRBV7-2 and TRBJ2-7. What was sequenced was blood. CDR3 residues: CASSLMSYEQYF.